This T cell receptor (beta chain) was profiled in a study of T cell responses to AZD1222 COVID-19 vaccine. General study points: Vaccination with two AZD1222 doses was followed by a rise in Spike-specific TCR breadth and depth.

V was shortened by 5 bases and J by 2 bases, with 13 bases between the two germline ends. The CDR3 spans 14 residues. CDR1 is KGHSH, CDR2 LQKENI, per germline. Note on this clone: Its antigen is undetermined.

Only in-frame clones appear in the TCRdb table, and some are missing; sequencing was by immunoSEQ multiplex PCR. The sample has around 200,000 clones; approximately 95% are singletons. The input for sequencing was peripheral blood, taken on day 0 of AZD1222 vaccination. The TCR was taken from an adult in good health. The chain carries TRBV18 and TRBJ2-7; possibly TRBD2 for D (5 bases). CDR3 coding DNA: TGTGCCAGCTCATCCGGAGGCAGAGCCTACGAGCAGTACTTC. Translating gives CASSSGGRAYEQYF.